The T cell receptor beta chain described here comes from a study of blood T cell repertoires in COVID-19. As for the study in general: Spain, Italy and the United States supplied samples that represented acute and convalescent COVID-19. T cells, B-cell-depleted T cells, or PBMCs supplied cDNA or gDNA.

V gave up 4 bases and J gave up 4 bases; unmatched junction bases: 14. The CDR3 contains 16 residues. The germline V gene has CDR1 SGHRS and CDR2 YFSETQ. This clone has more than one count but fewer than ten. Original processing methods: Estimation of nucleated cell counts was performed using reference gene primer amplification. The assay was immunoSEQ multiplex PCR, and TCRdb's table has in-frame clones only and misses some. V and J calls plus clone size are reproduced from that table; the DNA served to infer D and trimming. This repertoire shows 250,000 to 300,000 clones, roughly nine tenths found once; its top ten account for about 4%.

Material for sequencing was peripheral blood. This clonotype was obtained from a man between 18 and 29 years old with active or convalescent COVID-19. The chain recombines TRBV5-1 with TRBJ2-7; 7 bases match TRBD1. The CDR3 nucleotides are TGCGCCAGCAGCACAGGGGACGGCCGTCGAAAATACGAGCAGTACTTC. Translation gives CASSTGDGRRKYEQYF.